This T cell receptor (beta chain) was sequenced in a study of cytomegalovirus exposure and HLA in healthy donors. Study-level findings and limits: A later analysis associated some 16,000 TCR beta sequences with HLA alleles at a 0.05 false discovery rate. Of the V segments, some could not be distinguished, including TRBV6-2 and TRBV6-3, and were excluded.

Germline CDR1 MNHNY, CDR2 SVGAGI (reference sequence). The V end lost 8 bases, the J end lost 4 bases, and 18 bases lay between the germline ends. CDR3 length equals 15 residues. This clone has just a few counts. The antigen is unknown. PCR primers comprised 60 Vbeta and 13 Jbeta primers. TCRdb keeps only in-frame clones here, not all; method: immunoSEQ multiplex PCR. The table records over 200,000 clones, roughly 68% of them present only once. This chain uses TRBV6-6 with TRBJ1-5, with D perhaps TRBD1 (5 bases). Sequenced sample: PBMCs. The TCR originated in a man aged 40-49 years in good health and CMV-seropositive. The CDR3 bases are TGTGCCAGCGGAGGGAGGGACGGAGTAAATCAGCCCCAGCATTTT. Protein product: CASGGRDGVNQPQHF.